A selection of T cell receptor beta chains follows, all from one sample in a study of CD8 T cells in ankylosing spondylitis. TCRdb analysed the 5' RACE reads with MiXCR anew, one entry per CDR3 protein. The sample has under 200,000 distinct CDR3 sequences, around a tenth seen once. Sequenced: blood, either unsorted or a sorted T cell fraction (not recorded which). The receptor set was obtained from a female donor with ankylosing spondylitis or in good health (not recorded which). The CDR3 runs from the conserved cysteine through the conserved F or W. A D gene is named only where the DNA matches it firmly.

cdr3_aa: CASSFFPDSANTGELFF
v_call: TRBV27
d_call: NA

cdr3_aa: CSVAGPEGYTGELFF
v_call: TRBV29-1
d_call: NA

cdr3_aa: CASSYSRANEQFF
v_call: TRBV6-2/TRBV6-3
d_call: NA

cdr3_aa: CASSGAEAGGYTIYF
v_call: TRBV5-6
d_call: TRBD1

cdr3_aa: CSADRDSSGYTF
v_call: TRBV29-1
d_call: TRBD1

cdr3_aa: CASSPDTGTSGRGEQFF
v_call: TRBV4-3
d_call: TRBD2

cdr3_aa: CASSRNPRYEQYF
v_call: TRBV27
d_call: NA

cdr3_aa: CASSLASGPSTDTQYF
v_call: TRBV7-9
d_call: TRBD2

cdr3_aa: CASSVGTGGSSLHF
v_call: TRBV9
d_call: TRBD1

cdr3_aa: CSASPRGGTGTTYNEQFF
v_call: TRBV20-1
d_call: TRBD2

cdr3_aa: CASSLASGSLDPKPRVTDTQYF
v_call: TRBV12-3/TRBV12-4
d_call: TRBD2

cdr3_aa: CATSSPGEGYEQYF
v_call: TRBV15
d_call: TRBD2

cdr3_aa: CASSLTLSEAFF
v_call: TRBV6-6
d_call: NA

cdr3_aa: CASSHHLAGGKEFF
v_call: TRBV14
d_call: TRBD2

cdr3_aa: CASSLEAYEQYF
v_call: TRBV7-9
d_call: NA

cdr3_aa: CASSKRTGGEEKLFF
v_call: TRBV7-8
d_call: TRBD1

cdr3_aa: CSASQGYEQYF
v_call: TRBV29-1
d_call: NA

cdr3_aa: CASSQDSGGHQETQYF
v_call: TRBV14
d_call: TRBD2

cdr3_aa: CASSHRRFSGSNEDTEAFF
v_call: TRBV18
d_call: NA

cdr3_aa: CASSPQGGLSNQPQHF
v_call: TRBV7-2
d_call: TRBD1

cdr3_aa: CASSPRQGGSYGYTF
v_call: TRBV27
d_call: TRBD1

cdr3_aa: CASSYGQGNTGELFF
v_call: TRBV6-5
d_call: TRBD1

cdr3_aa: CSAGGTEAGAFF
v_call: TRBV29-1
d_call: TRBD1

cdr3_aa: CASSLVGPGTEAFF
v_call: TRBV12-3/TRBV12-4
d_call: NA